This record concerns one TCR beta chain sequence. The data were taken from a study of identical twins. In TCRdb, the 5' RACE reads were re-called with MiXCR into one record per CDR3 protein. Of about 890,000 distinct CDR3 sequences in the sample, 9% to 15% are singletons; the top ten hold around 1.5%. Per the germline V gene, CDR1 is SGHDT and CDR2 is YYEEEE. The CDR3 consists of 17 residues. With 1 base clipped from V and 4 bases from J, the junction kept 8 bases outside the gene matches. This sample also belongs to another study, concerning yellow fever vaccine responses in identical twins.

This receptor was obtained from a young woman in good health. The rearrangement links TRBV5-6 to TRBJ2-7; 13 bases line up with TRBD2. Sequencing was carried out using PBMCs. Here the CDR3 DNA reads TGTGCCAGCAGCTTGCCGGCGGGACTAGCGGGAACTTACGAGCAGTACTTC. Protein: CASSLPAGLAGTYEQYF. The complete variable domain, with remaining parts taken from reference TRBV5-6 and TRBJ2-7, reads DAGVTQSPTHLIKTRGQQVTLRCSPKSGHDTVSWYQQALGQGPQFIFQYYEEEERQRGNFPDRFSGHQFPNYSSELNVNALLLGDSALYLCASSLPAGLAGTYEQYFGPGTRLTVT.